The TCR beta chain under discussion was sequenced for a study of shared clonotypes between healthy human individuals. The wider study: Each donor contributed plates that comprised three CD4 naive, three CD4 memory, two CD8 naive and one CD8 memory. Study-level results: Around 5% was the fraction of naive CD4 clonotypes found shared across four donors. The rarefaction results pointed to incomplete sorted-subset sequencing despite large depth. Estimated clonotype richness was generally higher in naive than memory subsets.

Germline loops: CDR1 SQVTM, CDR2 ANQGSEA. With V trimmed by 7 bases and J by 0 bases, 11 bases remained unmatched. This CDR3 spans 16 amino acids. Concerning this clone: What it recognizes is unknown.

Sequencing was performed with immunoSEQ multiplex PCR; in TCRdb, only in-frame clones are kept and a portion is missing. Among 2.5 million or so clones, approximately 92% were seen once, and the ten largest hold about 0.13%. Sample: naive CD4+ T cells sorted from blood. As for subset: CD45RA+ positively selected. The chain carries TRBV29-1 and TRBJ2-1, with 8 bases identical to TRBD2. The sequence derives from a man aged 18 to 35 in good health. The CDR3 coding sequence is TGCAGCGCCGTAGGACTAGCCCATACCTCCTACAATGAGCAGTTCTTC. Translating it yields CSAVGLAHTSYNEQFF.